These 2 T cell receptor beta chains were sequenced from one sample in a study of beta chain features in type 1 diabetes (dated by TCRdb to between 2018 and 2020). Library creation used the immunoSEQ multiplex PCR assay. The entire isolated RNA was reverse transcribed using the High Capacity cDNA Reverse Transcription Kit, and thus expressed TCRB transcripts were sequenced. TCRdb obtained this table from immuneACCESS and retained in-frame rearrangements with V and J assigned. These tables miss some clones; where compared with another copy, unresolved V genes account for less than half of the shortfall, and the remainder is unexplained. The sample table lists 400,000 to 500,000 clones, more than 11% of them with a count of one. In total, the top ten clones hold under 0.04% of the sample. The sequenced material came from naive CD4+ T cells from blood. The cell subset or site label corresponds to: true naive CD4+ T cells. The receptors stem from a man aged 30 to 39 in good health.

A few counts support this clone. At the DNA level, this CDR3 is encoded by other sequences in the same sample as well. This rearrangement joins TRBV5-1 to TRBJ2-5; no clear D gene. Germline lookup yields CDR1 SGHRS and CDR2 YFSETQ. Trimming cost V 2 bases and J 5 bases, with 4 bases left between them. This CDR3 has 11 residues. CDR3 sequence reads: CASSFGETQYF. In nucleotides, the CDR3 is TGCGCCAGCAGCTTTGGGGAGACCCAGTACTTC.

In this sample, this clone turned up a few times. Other DNA sequences in the same sample also yield this CDR3. The chain combines TRBV9 with TRBJ2-2; D call uncertain. CDR1 and CDR2 (germline): SGDLS, YYNGEE. This CDR3 spans 13 amino acids. With 4 bases removed from V and 2 bases from J, the gap between germline ends came to 6 bases. As DNA, the CDR3 is TGTGCCAGCAGCCCCCTCAACACCGGGGAGCTGTTTTTT. This gives the protein CASSPLNTGELFF. Full variable domain (missing parts from reference TRBV9 and TRBJ2-2): DSGVTQTPKHLITATGQRVTLRCSPRSGDLSVYWYQQSLDQGLQFLIQYYNGEERAKGNILERFSAQQFPDLHSELNLSSLELGDSALYFCASSPLNTGELFFGEGSRLTVL.